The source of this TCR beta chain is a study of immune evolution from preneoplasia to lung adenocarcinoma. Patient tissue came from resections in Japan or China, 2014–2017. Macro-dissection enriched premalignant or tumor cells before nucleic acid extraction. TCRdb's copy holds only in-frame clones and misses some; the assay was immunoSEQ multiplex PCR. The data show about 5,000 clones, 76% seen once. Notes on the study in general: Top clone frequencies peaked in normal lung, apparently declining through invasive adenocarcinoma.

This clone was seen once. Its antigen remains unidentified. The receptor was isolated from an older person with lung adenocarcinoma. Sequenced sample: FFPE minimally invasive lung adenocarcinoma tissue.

The DNA for the CDR3 is TGTGCCAGCAGTACGACTAGAGGGACCGGGGAGCTGTTTTTT. Residues: CASSTTRGTGELFF. The chain employs TRBV2 and TRBJ2-2, with a possible D match to TRBD2 (6 bases). Germline CDR1 and CDR2: SNHLY and FYNNEI. The CDR3 has 14 residues. The V gene lost 5 bases and the J gene lost 5 bases, with 12 bases spanning the gap. Full variable domain (outside the CDR3, taken from reference TRBV2 and TRBJ2-2): EPEVTQTPSHQVTQMGQEVILRCVPISNHLYFYWYRQILGQKVEFLVSFYNNEISEKSEIFDDQFSVERPDGSNFTLKIRSTKLEDSAMYFCASSTTRGTGELFFGEGSRLTVL.